Included here is one T cell receptor (beta chain) sequence, with context. Its recognized antigen is unknown. No much larger clone exists at a distance of one base, and base qualities are not known. The data belong to a study of cytomegalovirus exposure and HLA in healthy donors (TCRdb year 2017). For the study in its entirety: In an earlier analysis of under 600 of the donors, under 300 Gb of sequence data and approximately 120 million unique TCR beta sequences from roughly 180 million T cells were reported. An early release covering around 630 HLA-typed donors comprised roughly 300 gigabases of sequencing data and roughly 85 million unique TCR sequences. Of the roughly 400 genotyped donors, 65% to 90% were placed in the genetic ancestry cluster associated with self-reported Caucasian donors. The study aimed to test whether signatures of past pathogen exposure could be identified by cataloging public T cell receptors. The study used immunosequencing to profile the T cell repertoires of about 670 subjects and linked those repertoires to cytomegalovirus serostatus. A separate validation cohort of approximately 120 different subjects was used in addition to the roughly 670-subject first cohort. To predict cytomegalovirus infection status, the study combined high-throughput TCR immunosequencing, statistical association of individual TCRs with disease status, and machine learning. In a later analysis, previously published TCR beta repertoires from roughly 710 donors were re-analyzed and high-resolution HLA genotyping was added so that TCR occurrence patterns could be studied. In the later analysis, no new phenotypic data were used to find candidate immune exposures; instead, reliance was placed on TCR beta sequences and their occurrence across donors. An earlier analysis of fewer than 700 of the donors applied high-throughput TCR beta sequencing to assess whether each TCR beta V gene segment acted as functional or pseudogenic. Donor age, sex, ethnicity and CMV serostatus were compiled alongside the repertoire data. Genome-wide SNP genotypes for about 55% of the roughly 670 donors were used in a later genetic analysis, which treated that subset as a discovery cohort. Every repertoire in the discovery cohort had been generated on one and the same sequencing platform. Both class I and class II loci were covered by HLA typing, at four-digit resolution. The number of donors typed differed by locus, with 629-630 for A, B, C, DRB1 and DQB1, around 520 for DQA1, 600 to 610 for DPA1, and 472 for DPB1. Because of strong linkage in the cohort, 5 or 6 DR-DQ haplotypes were treated as single units for association and clustering. Among some 400 genotyped donors of the cohort, an average of about 240,000 unique TCR beta nucleotide sequences were sequenced per donor, roughly 20% of them non-productive.

Counted from cysteine to phenylalanine, this CDR3 has 16 amino acids. The DNA shown is the 48-base CDR3, in frame from base 1. Trimming costs V 2 bases and J 0 bases, and their ends lie 11 bases apart. The germline V gene (reference sequence) gives CDR1 as LNHNV and CDR2 as YYDKDF. The library relied on the immunoSEQ multiplex PCR assay. A mixture of 60 forward primers for TCR Vbeta segments and 13 reverse primers for TCR Jbeta segments was used in the multiplex PCR. A multiplex PCR assay on genomic DNA amplified the CDR3 region of rearranged TCR beta genes. Amplified TCR beta libraries were sequenced as 87-base-pair reads on the Illumina HiSeq System. In the authors' own workflow: A later analysis counted about 76 million unique TCR beta chains across the 650 to 800 repertoires, and 10 million to 12 million of these chains were shared by at least two donors. To remove PCR and sequencing errors, raw reads were error-corrected and collapsed into unique sequences using a nearest-neighbor algorithm that merged closely related sequences. Alignment of CDR3 sequences to IMGT reference sequences was used to assign V, D and J gene segments. For a sequence to be retained, a match of at least six nucleotides to both a V gene segment and a J gene segment was required. Rearrangements were classified as productive when the CDR3 lacked stop codons and remained in frame with V and J, and all other rearrangements were classified as non-productive. CDR3 was defined according to IMGT convention as the region running from the second conserved V-encoded cysteine to the conserved J-encoded phenylalanine. In an earlier analysis of around 540 of the donors, sequences lacking an unambiguous match to a single V gene segment were excluded. An earlier analysis of about 600 of the donors called V segments functional above 56.7% productive rearrangements and segregating when the between-donor standard deviation exceeded 5%. A statistical classification framework was built to diagnose cytomegalovirus status from the catalog of TCR beta chain sequences. V and J gene assignment, in a later analysis, came from comparing TCR nucleotide sequences with IMGT/GENE-DB human TR gene sequences. Using the TCRdist pipeline, a later analysis assigned CDR3 sequences along with most-parsimonious VDJ recombination scenarios. In a later analysis, every TCR beta chain was defined by the combination of its CDR3 amino acid sequence and its V-gene family, and reads without a unique V-gene family were dropped. In a later analysis, 500 to 650 highly shared, low-generation-probability nucleotide sequences were removed to address suspected cross-contamination and a sequencing artifact. In a later analysis, a clonal expansion index was calculated for each public chain from normalized within-repertoire ranks of inferred template counts. A later analysis computed generation probabilities with a VDJ recombination model fitted to out-of-frame rearrangements, and checked the results against IGoR. In a later analysis, TCR-TCR, TCR-HLA and TCR-CMV co-occurrence was scored with hypergeometric tests, and a repertoire-size bias correction was applied to TCR pairs. To estimate false discovery rates, a later analysis permuted the HLA or CMV assignments 20 times. In a later analysis, co-occurring TCRs were grouped with DBSCAN, and TCRdist sequence similarity was added when clustering was performed within HLA-allele-positive subsets. Co-occurrence clustering excluded repertoires with fewer than 30,000 or more than 120,000 public chains, plus five with anomalous nucleotide sharing. Held by TCRdb, this immuneACCESS table contains in-frame sequences only and omits some clones. Under half of the omission traces to an unresolved V gene where checked; the cause of the rest is unknown. The V and J calls and the clone size are those of that table, but D and trimming were determined from the DNA. This sample comprises 200,000 to 250,000 clones, 78% of them detected only once. Approximately 3.8% of the sample comes from the top ten.

The cohort was made up of several hundred healthy bone marrow donors. At the time of sampling, every cohort member was nominally healthy, though immune exposures that went unrecorded were likely present. The donor tested CMV seronegative, placing the donor among the 300 to 450 seronegative members of the cohort. Each donor provided a peripheral blood sample, and peripheral blood mononuclear cells were used for TCR beta sequencing. The Qiagen DNeasy Blood Extraction Kit was used to extract genomic DNA from the blood cell samples. The full study reports these points: Roughly uniform sequencing depth across donors was assumed in presence/absence analyses, although this assumption may not hold. According to the authors, the approach could potentially be generalized to other disease states and immunological phenotypes. A later genetic analysis reported fewer N-insertions in productive TCRs among donors in an Asian-associated ancestry cluster than the roughly 700-donor mean. The cohort was sequenced for TCR beta chains only, and without alpha or paired-chain data the features that could be detected were limited. The only immune exposure information available for the cohort was CMV serostatus. Some IMGT-functional V segments, including TRBV6-2 and TRBV6-3, could not be distinguished by the 87-base-pair reads and were therefore excluded. Strong co-occurrence of HLA alleles, especially DR and DQ, made assigning TCR associations to individual alleles difficult. Because HLA typing was missing for some donors at each locus, association tests included only the typed subset. The study listed 164 TCR beta chains as associated with cytomegalovirus. V-gene and J-gene trimming of TCR beta chains was associated with a missense DCLRE1C variant in a later genetic analysis, and the association was replicated in an independent cohort. In a later analysis, HLA-associated TCR beta chains were found to be more clonally expanded and to have lower generation probabilities than equally common non-associated chains. Linkage disequilibrium might explain the correlated functional status among segregating V segments, but an unknown experimental factor could not be excluded. According to a later analysis, most CMV-associated TCR beta chains appeared to be HLA-restricted, and the HLA associations seemed to be driven largely by CMV exposure. In vitro tests confirmed that three of the cytomegalovirus-associated TCR beta chains recognize cytomegalovirus antigens. According to a later analysis, TCR association rates differed among HLA loci, with DRB1 alleles showing the most associated TCRs and HLA-C alleles showing the fewest. In a later analysis, around 17,000 TCR beta sequences were associated with specific HLA alleles at a false discovery rate of 0.05. Several of the top co-occurrence clusters appeared to be linked to parvovirus B19, influenza, CMV and Epstein-Barr virus, according to a later analysis. Most TCR sequences were observed very rarely across donors, whereas some public TCRs were present in many individuals. Broadly in line with IMGT annotations, most TCR beta V segments showed up in productive rearrangements about 87% or about 30% of the time in an earlier analysis of 450 to 750 of the donors. A further reported finding was that TCR beta sequences accurately predicted the HLA-A and HLA-B alleles for most subjects in the first cohort. Cytomegalovirus status was reported to be diagnosed by the classifier with high specificity and sensitivity in both the original and validation cohorts. The earlier analysis of approximately 590 of the donors excluded some 15 rarely observed V segments, including chromosome 9 orphons, because counts were too low. The sequencing pipeline was judged likely to have produced a cluster of highly shared sequence variants as a technical artifact.

The source material was PBMCs. Recombination linked TRBV15 to TRBJ2-1, and TRBD1 may be the D gene, going by 6 matching bases. This sequence originates from a male donor in good health and CMV-seronegative. The CDR3 corresponds to CATSRRQDLSYNEQFF. The DNA sequence is as follows: TGTGCCACCAGCAGAAGACAGGACCTCTCCTACAATGAGCAGTTCTTC.